This TCR beta chain was identified during a study of identical twins. This clonotype was seen a handful of times. One entry per CDR3 protein results from TCRdb running MiXCR on the 5' RACE reads. The data contain hundreds of thousands of distinct CDR3 sequences, about a fifth of them singletons. Germline CDR1 is LNHNV and CDR2 is YYDKDF (reference sequence). The CDR3 covers 15 residues. The ends were cut back, 1 base at V and 0 bases at J, with 9 bases in the middle. This sample was shared with a second study, whose subject was yellow fever vaccine responses in identical twins.

This TCR was sampled from a woman younger than 35 in good health. Sequenced: CD4+ T cells sorted from blood. This rearrangement joins TRBV15 to TRBJ1-2; no firm D call. The CDR3 DNA reads as TGTGCCACCAGCAGAGGTCAACAGTCTAACTATGGCTACACCTTC. Its protein is CATSRGQQSNYGYTF.